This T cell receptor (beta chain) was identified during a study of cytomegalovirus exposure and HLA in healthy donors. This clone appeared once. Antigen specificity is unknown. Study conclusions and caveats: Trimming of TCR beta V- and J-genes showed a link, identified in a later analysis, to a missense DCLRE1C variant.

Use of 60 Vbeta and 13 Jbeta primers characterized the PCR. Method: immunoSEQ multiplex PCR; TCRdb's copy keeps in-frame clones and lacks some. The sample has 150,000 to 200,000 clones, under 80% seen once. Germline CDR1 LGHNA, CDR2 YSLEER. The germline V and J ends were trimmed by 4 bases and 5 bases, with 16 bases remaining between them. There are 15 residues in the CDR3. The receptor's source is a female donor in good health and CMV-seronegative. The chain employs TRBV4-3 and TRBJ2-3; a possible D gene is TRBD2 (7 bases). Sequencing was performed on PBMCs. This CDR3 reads CASSPVGGAGDTQYF. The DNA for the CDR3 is TGCGCCAGCAGCCCCGTGGGGGGGGCCGGAGATACGCAGTATTTT.